Listed below are T cell receptor beta chains from one sample, sequenced in a study of cytomegalovirus exposure and HLA in healthy donors. TCRdb's copy holds only in-frame clones and misses some; the assay was immunoSEQ multiplex PCR. The sample contains a few hundred thousand clones, nearly 90% of which appear only once. Material: PBMCs. Source of these receptors: a man younger than 45 in good health and CMV-seronegative. The CDR3 runs from the conserved cysteine through the conserved F or W. Each record gives: V gene, clone size, D gene, J gene, CDR3 protein. A D gene is named only where the DNA matches it firmly. Clone size is given for some rows only: seen once, a few or many times, or a class if the clone is expanded.

v_gene: TRBV15; abundance: NA; d_gene: NA; j_gene: TRBJ1-2; CDR3aa: CATRPGRDRYGYTF
v_gene: TRBV6-5; abundance: NA; d_gene: TRBD1; j_gene: TRBJ1-1; CDR3aa: CASHPTGEVVTEAFF
v_gene: TRBV2; abundance: NA; d_gene: NA; j_gene: TRBJ1-2; CDR3aa: CASKQFYGYTF
v_gene: TRBV10-3; abundance: NA; d_gene: TRBD1; j_gene: TRBJ1-2; CDR3aa: CAIGDRGQSYGYTF
v_gene: TRBV7-9; abundance: few; d_gene: NA; j_gene: TRBJ1-6; CDR3aa: CASSLGTAGGSPLHF
v_gene: TRBV14; abundance: NA; d_gene: NA; j_gene: TRBJ2-3; CDR3aa: CASSPSTDTQYF
v_gene: TRBV2; abundance: NA; d_gene: TRBD2; j_gene: TRBJ2-4; CDR3aa: CASSLRLAGAKNIQYF
v_gene: TRBV5-1; abundance: NA; d_gene: NA; j_gene: TRBJ2-1; CDR3aa: CASSSSGQNYNEQFF
v_gene: TRBV4-1; abundance: NA; d_gene: NA; j_gene: TRBJ1-1; CDR3aa: CASSQAVLMNTEAFF
v_gene: TRBV25-1; abundance: few; d_gene: TRBD1; j_gene: TRBJ1-2; CDR3aa: CASSEWDRGYGYTF
v_gene: TRBV6-4; abundance: NA; d_gene: NA; j_gene: TRBJ2-7; CDR3aa: CASSVGGGGQYEQYF
v_gene: TRBV4-1; abundance: NA; d_gene: NA; j_gene: TRBJ1-3; CDR3aa: CASSQVVRSSGNTIYF
v_gene: TRBV15; abundance: NA; d_gene: NA; j_gene: TRBJ2-7; CDR3aa: CATSRSRVHEQYF
v_gene: TRBV5-1; abundance: NA; d_gene: NA; j_gene: TRBJ2-2; CDR3aa: CASMPGSSTGELFF
v_gene: TRBV18; abundance: NA; d_gene: TRBD2; j_gene: TRBJ2-7; CDR3aa: CASSPLGGGAEEQYF
v_gene: TRBV5-1; abundance: once; d_gene: NA; j_gene: TRBJ2-5; CDR3aa: CASSFQETGTRETQYF
v_gene: TRBV2; abundance: NA; d_gene: NA; j_gene: TRBJ1-1; CDR3aa: CASRGTEMNTEAFF
v_gene: TRBV6-6; abundance: NA; d_gene: TRBD2; j_gene: TRBJ2-2; CDR3aa: CASSYGGGDTGELFF
v_gene: TRBV4-1; abundance: NA; d_gene: TRBD2; j_gene: TRBJ2-1; CDR3aa: CASSQEAGGPGEQFF
v_gene: TRBV9; abundance: NA; d_gene: NA; j_gene: TRBJ2-3; CDR3aa: CASSVANLPRAEELTDTQYF
v_gene: TRBV7-9; abundance: NA; d_gene: NA; j_gene: TRBJ1-3; CDR3aa: CASSLYSQATSGNTIYF
v_gene: TRBV29-1; abundance: NA; d_gene: NA; j_gene: TRBJ1-2; CDR3aa: CSVAGTPRYGYTF
v_gene: TRBV4-1; abundance: NA; d_gene: NA; j_gene: TRBJ1-1; CDR3aa: CASSQEGGGARPEAFF
v_gene: TRBV10-3; abundance: NA; d_gene: TRBD1; j_gene: TRBJ2-1; CDR3aa: CAIRNRDRGFNEQFF